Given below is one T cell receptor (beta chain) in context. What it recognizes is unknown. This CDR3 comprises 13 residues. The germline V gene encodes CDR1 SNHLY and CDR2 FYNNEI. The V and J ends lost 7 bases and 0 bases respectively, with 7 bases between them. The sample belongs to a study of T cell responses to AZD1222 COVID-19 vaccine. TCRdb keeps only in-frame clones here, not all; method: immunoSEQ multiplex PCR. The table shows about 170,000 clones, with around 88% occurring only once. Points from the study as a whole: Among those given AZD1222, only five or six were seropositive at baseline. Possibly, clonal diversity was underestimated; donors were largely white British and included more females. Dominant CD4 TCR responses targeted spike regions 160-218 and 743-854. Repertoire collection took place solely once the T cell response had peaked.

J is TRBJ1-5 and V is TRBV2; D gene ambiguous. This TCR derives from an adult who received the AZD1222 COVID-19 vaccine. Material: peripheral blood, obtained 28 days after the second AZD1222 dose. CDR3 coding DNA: TGTGCCAGCATGGCAGATAGCAATCAGCCCCAGCATTTT. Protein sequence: CASMADSNQPQHF.